The clone carrying this TCR beta chain was found a few times. The antigen is not known. The CDR3 spans 13 residues. V shed 3 bases and J shed 4 bases, with 12 bases lying between them. CDR1 is DFQATT and CDR2 is SNEGSKA in the germline V gene (reference sequence). The record originates from a study of T cell repertoires in cytomegalovirus infection. Overall study: Matching HLA type, along with CMV infection, was indicated by public TCR beta signatures.

Study-level points and caveats: The ex vivo response showed dominance by HLA-C-restricted CMV-specific TCR beta clonotypes. Carriage of CMV together with the relevant HLA was identifiable through cumulative public TCR beta family frequency.

TCRdb recomputed calls from the reads with MiXCR, one row per CDR3 protein. The sample consists of roughly 280,000 distinct CDR3 sequences, roughly an eighth of them appearing once. Sequencing was carried out using PBMCs. This chain links TRBV20-1 with TRBJ1-2; possible D gene TRBD1, 6 bases. The sequence came from a human donor in good health (CMV status not recorded). Some clones in this sample may be carry-over from other donors' samples. CDR3 residues: CSASEQGPYGYTF. CDR3 in DNA: TGCAGTGCTAGCGAACAGGGCCCCTATGGCTACACCTTC.